What follows describes a single T cell receptor beta chain. Antigen unknown. This entry belongs to a study of T cell responses to AZD1222 COVID-19 vaccine. Across the study: Second-dose schedules of about 4 or about 12 weeks were combined. Regarding the study as a whole: The study found Spike-specific TCR breadth and depth rose after two AZD1222 doses. Baseline testing showed seropositivity in only six AZD1222 recipients. Nearly half of spike-specific TCRs reportedly target variant regions that are unmutated in the B.1.351 and B.1.1.7 variants.

Generated by immunoSEQ multiplex PCR, the TCRdb table keeps only in-frame clones and is missing some. The sample carries about 110,000 clones, 87% recorded once. Trimming removed 6 bases from V and 5 bases from J; junction bases left unmatched: 7. Germline V gene lookup returns CDR1 LNHDA and CDR2 SQIVND (reference sequence). The CDR3 sequence is 15 residues long. This clonotype originated in an adult in good health. The J gene is TRBJ2-2, the V gene TRBV19; TRBD1 matches 9 bases. Sequenced here: peripheral blood, sampled on day 0 of AZD1222 vaccination. For the CDR3, the DNA is TGTGCCAGTAGCGCCGGGACAGGGCAAACCGGGGAGCTGTTTTTT. Protein product: CASSAGTGQTGELFF.